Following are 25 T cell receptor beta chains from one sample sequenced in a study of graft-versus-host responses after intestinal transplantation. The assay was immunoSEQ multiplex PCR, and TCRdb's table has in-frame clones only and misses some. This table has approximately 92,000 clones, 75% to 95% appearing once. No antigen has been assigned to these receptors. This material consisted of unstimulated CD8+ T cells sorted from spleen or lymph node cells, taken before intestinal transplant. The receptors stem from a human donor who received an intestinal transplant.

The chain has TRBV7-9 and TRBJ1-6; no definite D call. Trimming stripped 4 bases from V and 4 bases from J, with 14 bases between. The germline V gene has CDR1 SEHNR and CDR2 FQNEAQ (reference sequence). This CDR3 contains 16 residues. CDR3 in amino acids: CASSSNRREYNSPLHF. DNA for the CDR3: TGTGCCAGCAGCTCGAACAGACGAGAGTATAATTCACCCCTCCACTTT. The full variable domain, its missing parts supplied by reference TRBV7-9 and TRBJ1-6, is DTGVSQNPRHKITKRGQNVTFRCDPISEHNRLYWYRQTLGQGPEFLTYFQNEAQLEKSRLLSDRFSAERPKGSFSTLEIQRTEQGDSAMYLCASSSNRREYNSPLHFGNGTRLTVT.

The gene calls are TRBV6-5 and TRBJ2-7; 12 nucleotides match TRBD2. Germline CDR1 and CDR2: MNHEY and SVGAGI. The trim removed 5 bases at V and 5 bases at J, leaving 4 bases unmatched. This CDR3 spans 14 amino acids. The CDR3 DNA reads TGTGCCAGCAGTCCGACTAGCGGGAGCCACGAGCAGTACTTC. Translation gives CASSPTSGSHEQYF.

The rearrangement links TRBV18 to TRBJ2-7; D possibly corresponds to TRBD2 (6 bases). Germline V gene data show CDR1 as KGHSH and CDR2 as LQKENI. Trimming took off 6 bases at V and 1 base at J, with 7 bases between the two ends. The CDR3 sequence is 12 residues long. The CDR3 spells CASSRESYEQYF. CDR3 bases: TGTGCCAGCTCTCGGGAGTCCTACGAGCAGTACTTC. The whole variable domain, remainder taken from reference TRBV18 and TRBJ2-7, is NAGVMQNPRHLVRRRGQEARLRCSPMKGHSHVYWYRQLPEEGLKFMVYLQKENIIDESGMPKERFSAEFPKEGPSILRIQQVVRGDSAAYFCASSRESYEQYFGPGTRLTVT.

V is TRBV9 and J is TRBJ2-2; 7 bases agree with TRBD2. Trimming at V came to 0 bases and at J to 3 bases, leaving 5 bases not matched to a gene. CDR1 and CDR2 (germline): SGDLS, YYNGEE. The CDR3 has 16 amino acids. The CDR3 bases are TGTGCCAGCAGCGTAGAGGCGGGAGATGACACCGGGGAGCTGTTTTTT. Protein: CASSVEAGDDTGELFF.

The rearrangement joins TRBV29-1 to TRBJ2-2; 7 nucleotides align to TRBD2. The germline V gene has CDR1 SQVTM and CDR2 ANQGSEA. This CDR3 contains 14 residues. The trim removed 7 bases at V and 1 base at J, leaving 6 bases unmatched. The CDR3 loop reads CSGIAGGNTGELFF. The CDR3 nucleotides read TGCAGCGGGATAGCGGGTGGGAACACCGGGGAGCTGTTTTTT.

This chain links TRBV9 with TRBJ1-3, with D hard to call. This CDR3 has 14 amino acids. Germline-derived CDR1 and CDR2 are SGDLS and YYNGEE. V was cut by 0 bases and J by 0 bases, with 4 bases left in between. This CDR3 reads CASSVENSGNTIYF. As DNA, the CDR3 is TGTGCCAGCAGCGTAGAAAACTCTGGAAACACCATATATTTT.

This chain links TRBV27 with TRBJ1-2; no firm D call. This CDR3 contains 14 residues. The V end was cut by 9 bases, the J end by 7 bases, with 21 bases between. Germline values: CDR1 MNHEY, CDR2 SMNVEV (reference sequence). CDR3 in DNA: TGTGCCAGTGCCCGTGCGGGATTTGCTATTGGCTACACCTTC. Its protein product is CASARAGFAIGYTF.

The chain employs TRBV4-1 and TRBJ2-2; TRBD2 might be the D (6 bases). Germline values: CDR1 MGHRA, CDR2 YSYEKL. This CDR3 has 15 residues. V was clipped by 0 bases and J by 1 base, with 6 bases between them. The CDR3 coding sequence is TGCGCCAGCAGCCAAGAGGAGGGGAACACCGGGGAGCTGTTTTTT. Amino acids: CASSQEEGNTGELFF.

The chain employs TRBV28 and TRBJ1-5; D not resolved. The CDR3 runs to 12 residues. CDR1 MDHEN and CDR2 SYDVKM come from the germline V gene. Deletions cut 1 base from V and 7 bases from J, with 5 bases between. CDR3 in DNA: TGTGCCAGCAGTTTATTCGGGCAGCCCCAGCATTTT. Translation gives CASSLFGQPQHF.

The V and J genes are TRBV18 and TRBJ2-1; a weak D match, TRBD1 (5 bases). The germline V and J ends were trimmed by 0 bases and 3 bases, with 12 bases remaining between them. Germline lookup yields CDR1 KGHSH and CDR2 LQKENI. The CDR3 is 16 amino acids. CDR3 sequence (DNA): TGTGCCAGCTCACCACCAGTGCAGGGCGGCTACAATGAGCAGTTCTTC. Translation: CASSPPVQGGYNEQFF.

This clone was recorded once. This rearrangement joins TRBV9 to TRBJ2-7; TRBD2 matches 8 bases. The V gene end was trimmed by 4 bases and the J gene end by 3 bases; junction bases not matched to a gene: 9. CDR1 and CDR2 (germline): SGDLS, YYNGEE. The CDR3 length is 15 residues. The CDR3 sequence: CASSPELADGYEQYF. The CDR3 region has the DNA TGTGCCAGCAGCCCCGAACTAGCGGACGGCTACGAGCAGTACTTC.

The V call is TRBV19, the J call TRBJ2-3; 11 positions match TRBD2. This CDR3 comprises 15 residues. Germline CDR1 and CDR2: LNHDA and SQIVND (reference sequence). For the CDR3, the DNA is TGTGCATCTGCCCTAGCGGGGGGCTACACAGATACGCAGTATTTT. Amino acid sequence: CASALAGGYTDTQYF.

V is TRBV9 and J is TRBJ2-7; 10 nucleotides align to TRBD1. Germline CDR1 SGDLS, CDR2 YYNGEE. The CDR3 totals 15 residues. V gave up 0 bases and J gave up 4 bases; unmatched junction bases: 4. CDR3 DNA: TGTGCCAGCAGCGTAGGGACAGGGGGTGGGTACGAGCAGTACTTC. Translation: CASSVGTGGGYEQYF.

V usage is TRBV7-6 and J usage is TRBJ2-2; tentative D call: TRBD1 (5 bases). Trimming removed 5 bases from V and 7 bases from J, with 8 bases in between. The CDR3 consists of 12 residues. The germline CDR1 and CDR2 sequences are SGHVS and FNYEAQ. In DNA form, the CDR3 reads TGTGCCAGCAGCGAAGGGGACGGGGAGCTGTTTTTT. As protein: CASSEGDGELFF.

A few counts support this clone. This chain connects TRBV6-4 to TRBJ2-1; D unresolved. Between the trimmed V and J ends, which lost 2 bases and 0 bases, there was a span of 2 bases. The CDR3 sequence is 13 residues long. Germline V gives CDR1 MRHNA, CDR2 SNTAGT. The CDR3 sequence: CASSDSSYNEQFF. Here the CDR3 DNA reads TGTGCCAGCAGTGACAGCTCCTACAATGAGCAGTTCTTC.

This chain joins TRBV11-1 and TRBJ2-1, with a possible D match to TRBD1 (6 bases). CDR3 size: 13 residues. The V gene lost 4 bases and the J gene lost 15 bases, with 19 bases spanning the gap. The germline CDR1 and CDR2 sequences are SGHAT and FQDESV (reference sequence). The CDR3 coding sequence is TGTGCCAGCAGCTCGTCACAGGGCCATAATCCGTTCTTC. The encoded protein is CASSSSQGHNPFF. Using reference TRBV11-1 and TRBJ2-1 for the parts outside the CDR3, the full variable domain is EAEVAQSPRYKITEKSQAVAFWCDPISGHATLYWYRQILGQGPELLVQFQDESVVDDSQLPKDRFSAERLKGVDSTLKIQPAELGDSAMYLCASSSSQGHNPFFGPGTRLTVL.

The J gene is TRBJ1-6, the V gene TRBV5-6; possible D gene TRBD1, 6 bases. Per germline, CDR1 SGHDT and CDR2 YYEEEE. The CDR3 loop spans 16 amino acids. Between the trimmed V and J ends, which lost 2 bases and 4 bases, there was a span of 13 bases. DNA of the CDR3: TGTGCCAGCAGCTTTGGGGGGGGCGGATATAATTCACCCCTCCACTTT. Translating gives CASSFGGGGYNSPLHF.

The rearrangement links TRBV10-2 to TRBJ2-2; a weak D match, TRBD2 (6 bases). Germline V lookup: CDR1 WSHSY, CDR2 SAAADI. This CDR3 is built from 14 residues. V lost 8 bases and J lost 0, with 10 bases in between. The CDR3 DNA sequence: TGCGCCAGCGCGGAGGGACCGAACACCGGGGAGCTGTTTTTT. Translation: CASAEGPNTGELFF.

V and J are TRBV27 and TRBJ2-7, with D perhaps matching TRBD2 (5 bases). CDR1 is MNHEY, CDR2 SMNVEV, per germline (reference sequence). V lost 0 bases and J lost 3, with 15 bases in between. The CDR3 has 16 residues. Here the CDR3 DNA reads TGTGCCAGCAGTTTATCTTCGGGTACTAGTCACTACGAGCAGTACTTC. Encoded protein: CASSLSSGTSHYEQYF.

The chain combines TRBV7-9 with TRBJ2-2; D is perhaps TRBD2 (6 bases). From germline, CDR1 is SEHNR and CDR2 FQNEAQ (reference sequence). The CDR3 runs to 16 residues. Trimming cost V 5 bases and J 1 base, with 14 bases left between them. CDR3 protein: CASSEPRGENTGELFF. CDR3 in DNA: TGTGCCAGCAGCGAGCCGCGGGGCGAGAACACCGGGGAGCTGTTTTTT.

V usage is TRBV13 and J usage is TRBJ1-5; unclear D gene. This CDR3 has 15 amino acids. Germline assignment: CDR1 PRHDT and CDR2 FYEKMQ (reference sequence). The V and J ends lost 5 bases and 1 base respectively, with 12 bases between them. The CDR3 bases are TGTGCCAGCAGCATACGAGGAGGGAGCAATCAGCCCCAGCATTTT. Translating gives CASSIRGGSNQPQHF.

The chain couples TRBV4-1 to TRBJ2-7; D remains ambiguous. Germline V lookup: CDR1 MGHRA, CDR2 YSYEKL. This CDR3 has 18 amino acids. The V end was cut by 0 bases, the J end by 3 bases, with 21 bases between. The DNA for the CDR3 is TGCGCCAGCAGCCAAGAGCCCCCCCAGGTGGACCCTAACTACGAGCAGTACTTC. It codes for CASSQEPPQVDPNYEQYF.

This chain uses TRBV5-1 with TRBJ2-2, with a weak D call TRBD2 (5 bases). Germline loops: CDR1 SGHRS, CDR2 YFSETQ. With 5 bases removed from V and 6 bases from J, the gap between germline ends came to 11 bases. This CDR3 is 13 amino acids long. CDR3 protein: CASRFVGAGELFF. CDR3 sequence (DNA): TGCGCCAGCAGATTCGTGGGAGCCGGGGAGCTGTTTTTT. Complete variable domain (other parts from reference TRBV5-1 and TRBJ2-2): KAGVTQTPRYLIKTRGQQVTLSCSPISGHRSVSWYQQTPGQGLQFLFEYFSETQRNKGNFPGRFSGRQFSNSRSEMNVSTLELGDSALYLCASRFVGAGELFFGEGSRLTVL.

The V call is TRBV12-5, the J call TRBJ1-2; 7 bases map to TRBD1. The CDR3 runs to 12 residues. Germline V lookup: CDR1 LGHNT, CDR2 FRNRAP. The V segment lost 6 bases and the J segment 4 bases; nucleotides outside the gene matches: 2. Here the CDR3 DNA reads TGTGCTAGTGGCCCAGGGGGCTATGGCTACACCTTC. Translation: CASGPGGYGYTF.

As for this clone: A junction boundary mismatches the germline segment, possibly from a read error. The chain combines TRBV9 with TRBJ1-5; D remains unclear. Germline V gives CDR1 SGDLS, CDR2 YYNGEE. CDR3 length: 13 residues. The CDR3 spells CASSVDGNRPQHF. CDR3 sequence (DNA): TGTGCCAGCAGCGTAGACGGAAATCGGCCCCAGCATTTT. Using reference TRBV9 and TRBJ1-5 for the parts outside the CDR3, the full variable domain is DSGVTQTPKHLITATGQRVTLRCSPRSGDLSVYWYQQSLDQGLQFLIQYYNGEERAKGNILERFSAQQFPDLHSELNLSSLELGDSALYFCASSVDGNRPQHFGDGTRLSIL.